A selection of T cell receptor beta chains follows, all from one sample in a study of blood T cells in healthy people across ages. TCRdb reprocessed the 5' RACE reads with MiXCR, giving one entry per CDR3 protein. In the table there are hundreds of thousands of distinct CDR3 sequences, around 24% of which are singletons. Another study also made use of these data, one on T cells of mothers and their children.

Sequencing input: blood. These receptors originate from a boy younger than 18 in good health. Both conserved end residues are part of each CDR3. D genes are given only for firm matches. Clone size is not always given. Where it is, it says once, few, many or a class for expanded clones.

V gene	J gene	clone size	D gene	CDR3 protein	CDR3 DNA
TRBV12-3/TRBV12-4	TRBJ1-5	few	NA	CASSFGTQAQPQHF	TGTGCCAGCAGTTTCGGGACCCAAGCTCAGCCCCAGCATTTT
TRBV9	TRBJ2-3	few	NA	CGSSGHGERGTDTQYF	TGTGGCAGCAGCGGACACGGGGAGCGCGGCACAGATACGCAGTATTTT
TRBV29-1	TRBJ2-5	few	NA	CSARSQETQYF	TGCAGCGCCCGGTCGCAAGAGACCCAGTACTTC
TRBV5-1	TRBJ2-5	NA	NA	CASSLPSANSQETQYF	TGCGCCAGCAGCTTGCCTAGCGCGAACTCCCAAGAGACCCAGTACTTC
TRBV13	TRBJ1-4	NA	NA	CASSLGSWDEKLFF	TGTGCCAGCAGCTTAGGCAGTTGGGATGAAAAACTGTTTTTT
TRBV7-2	TRBJ2-1	once	TRBD2	CASSSTSAAYNEQFF	TGTGCCAGCAGCTCCACTAGCGCCGCCTACAATGAGCAGTTCTTC
TRBV6-6	TRBJ1-2	few	NA	CASSYPEGRGYTF	TGTGCCAGCAGTTACCCTGAGGGCCGTGGCTACACCTTC
TRBV12-3/TRBV12-4	TRBJ2-2	NA	NA	CASSSTVMNTGELFF	TGTGCCAGCAGTTCGACTGTTATGAACACCGGGGAGCTGTTTTTT
TRBV5-1	TRBJ2-5	NA	NA	CASSLDDGLQETQYF	TGCGCCAGCAGCTTGGATGACGGTCTCCAAGAGACCCAGTACTTC
TRBV7-9	TRBJ2-7	NA	NA	CASSLGDPAYEQYF	TGTGCCAGCAGCTTAGGAGACCCTGCCTACGAGCAGTACTTC
TRBV2	TRBJ2-5	NA	NA	CASRSPGRTETQYF	TGTGCCAGCAGATCACCGGGAAGAACAGAGACCCAGTACTTC
TRBV5-1	TRBJ1-1	NA	NA	CASSEQVNTEAFF	TGCGCCAGCAGCGAACAGGTGAACACTGAAGCTTTCTTT
TRBV28	TRBJ2-5	NA	NA	CASSSMAGTQYF	TGTGCCAGCAGTTCCATGGCAGGGACCCAGTACTTC
TRBV20-1	TRBJ1-1	few	NA	CSALNIRAFF	TGCAGTGCCCTAAACATCAGGGCTTTCTTT
TRBV4-1	TRBJ1-4	NA	NA	CASSHETGAGKGKLFF	TGCGCCAGCAGCCATGAGACTGGGGCAGGGAAAGGAAAACTGTTTTTT
TRBV6-8	TRBJ2-7	NA	NA	CASAQEGYEQYF	TGTGCCAGCGCCCAAGAAGGATACGAGCAGTACTTC
TRBV29-1	TRBJ2-1	few	TRBD2	CSVEGLAGGNEQFF	TGCAGCGTTGAGGGACTAGCGGGGGGGAATGAGCAGTTCTTC
TRBV5-1	TRBJ2-7	NA	TRBD1	CASSLGTGYNAQYF	TGCGCCAGCAGCTTAGGGACAGGGTACAACGCGCAGTACTTC
TRBV6-1	TRBJ2-5	NA	NA	CASSPKTDRYQETRYF	TGTGCCAGCAGCCCAAAGACAGACCGCTACCAAGAGACCCGGTACTTC
TRBV12-5	TRBJ1-2	NA	NA	CASGLSPVVWGYTF	TGTGCTAGTGGTTTGTCACCGGTCGTCTGGGGCTACACCTTC
TRBV6-5	TRBJ1-4	few	TRBD1	CASSLDRGQGKLFF	TGTGCCAGCAGCCTGGACAGGGGGCAAGGAAAACTGTTTTTT
TRBV6-2/TRBV6-3	TRBJ2-5	many	NA	CASSSLRETQYF	TGTGCCAGCAGCTCACTCCGAGAGACCCAGTACTTC